These T cell receptor beta chains were read from a single sample in a study of beta chain features in type 1 diabetes. Assay used: immunoSEQ multiplex PCR; TCRdb lists only in-frame clones, some missing. The sample shows tens of thousands of clones, 65% to 80% of them seen only once. Sequencing was performed on Tregs from blood. The receptors here all came from a man between 25 and 39 years old with type 1 diabetes. Some clones in this sample may be carry-over from other donors' samples. Each CDR3 is given with its conserved first and last residue. D genes are given only for firm matches. Clone size is not always given. Where it is, it says once, few, many or a class for expanded clones.

CDR3 length	clone size	D gene	V gene	J gene	CDR3 protein	CDR3 DNA
14	-	-	TRBV27	TRBJ2-3	CASSWQGLQDTQYF	TGTGCCAGCAGTTGGCAGGGGTTACAAGATACGCAGTATTTT
14	-	-	TRBV14	TRBJ1-1	CASQLTSLNTEAFF	TGTGCCAGTCAACTTACCTCTCTGAACACTGAAGCTTTCTTT
14	few	TRBD2	TRBV7-2	TRBJ2-7	CASSLVGGANEQYF	TGTGCCAGCAGCTTAGTCGGGGGGGCCAACGAGCAGTACTTC
16	few	TRBD2	TRBV6-5	TRBJ2-1	CASSWASGTGPREQFF	TGTGCCAGCAGTTGGGCTAGCGGGACGGGGCCCCGGGAGCAGTTCTTC
15	-	TRBD1	TRBV2	TRBJ1-3	CASSWDSPSGNTIYF	TGTGCCAGCAGCTGGGACAGTCCTTCTGGAAACACCATATATTTT
16	-	-	TRBV5-6	TRBJ2-1	CASSLKRRSSYNEQFF	TGTGCCAGCAGCTTGAAGCGACGAAGCTCCTACAATGAGCAGTTCTTC
15	-	TRBD1	TRBV18	TRBJ2-7	CASSPPGQGSYEQYF	TGTGCCAGCTCACCACCGGGACAGGGTAGCTACGAGCAGTACTTC
14	-	-	TRBV5-1	TRBJ2-1	CASSSLVRDTEQFF	TGCGCCAGCAGTTCCTTAGTAAGGGACACTGAGCAGTTCTTC
13	-	TRBD1	TRBV19	TRBJ1-2	CASSIGQGNGYTF	TGTGCCAGTAGTATAGGACAGGGAAACGGCTACACCTTC
14	-	-	TRBV7-8	TRBJ2-7	CASSLRQTSYEQYF	TGTGCCAGCAGCTTGCGACAGACGTCCTACGAGCAGTACTTC
14	-	-	TRBV7-9	TRBJ2-5	CASSRWGSQETQYF	TGTGCCAGCAGCCGATGGGGCAGCCAAGAGACCCAGTACTTC
15	-	TRBD2	TRBV16	TRBJ2-3	CASSSSGGAADTQYF	TGTGCCAGCAGCTCCAGCGGGGGGGCCGCTGATACGCAGTATTTT
15	few	TRBD2	TRBV18	TRBJ2-7	CASSRAGLASYEQYF	TGTGCCAGCTCACGAGCGGGACTAGCTTCCTACGAGCAGTACTTC
14	-	-	TRBV6-1	TRBJ1-1	CASRRRGSDTEAFF	TGTGCCAGCAGGAGGAGGGGATCGGACACTGAAGCTTTCTTT
14	-	-	TRBV18	TRBJ1-1	CASSIDRKNTEAFF	TGTGCCAGCTCGATAGACAGAAAGAACACTGAAGCTTTCTTT
13	-	-	TRBV7-2	TRBJ1-1	CASSLQGRTEAFF	TGTGCCAGCAGCTTACAGGGCCGCACTGAAGCTTTCTTT
15	-	TRBD1	TRBV5-4	TRBJ2-1	CASSLAGTANNEQFF	TGTGCCAGCAGCTTGGCGGGGACAGCGAACAATGAGCAGTTCTTC
14	-	TRBD1	TRBV28	TRBJ2-7	CASSGTVISYEQYF	TGTGCCAGCAGTGGGACAGTCATCTCCTACGAGCAGTACTTC
13	-	-	TRBV6-1	TRBJ2-5	CGAGFTYQETQYF	TGTGGTGCGGGCTTCACCTACCAAGAGACCCAGTACTTC
15	-	-	TRBV7-2	TRBJ2-3	CASSLVSGPTDTQYF	TGTGCCAGCAGCTTAGTTAGCGGCCCCACAGATACGCAGTATTTT
15	-	TRBD1	TRBV7-9	TRBJ1-2	CASSSGSTGLRGYTF	TGTGCCAGCAGCTCGGGATCGACAGGGTTGCGGGGCTACACCTTC
16	-	TRBD2	TRBV7-3	TRBJ2-2	CASSRGAGGSTGELFF	TGTGCCAGCAGCAGGGGAGCGGGGGGCAGCACCGGGGAGCTGTTTTTT
14	-	-	TRBV6-1	TRBJ1-2	CASNARNSNYGYTF	TGTGCCAGCAATGCGAGGAATTCTAACTATGGCTACACCTTC
15	-	TRBD1	TRBV6-5	TRBJ1-2	CASNPLWTGTYGYTF	TGTGCCAGCAATCCTTTATGGACAGGGACGTATGGCTACACCTTC
13	-	TRBD2	TRBV29-1	TRBJ2-5	CSCRLAGPETQYF	TGCAGCTGTAGGCTAGCGGGGCCTGAGACCCAGTACTTC
17	-	-	TRBV7-2	TRBJ1-1	CASSLHRRGGVNTEAFF	TGTGCCAGCAGCTTACACCGCAGAGGGGGGGTGAACACTGAAGCTTTCTTT
14	-	-	TRBV11-2	TRBJ2-1	CASSFLGGGDEQFF	TGTGCCAGCAGCTTCCTAGGGGGAGGGGATGAGCAGTTCTTC
15	-	-	TRBV7-9	TRBJ2-6	CASSLEGAGANVLTF	TGTGCCAGCAGCTTAGAGGGAGCTGGGGCCAACGTCCTGACTTTC
15	-	-	TRBV6-6	TRBJ1-3	CASSTHRSSGNTIYF	TGTGCCAGCAGTACCCACAGAAGCTCTGGAAACACCATATATTTT
14	-	-	TRBV6-5	TRBJ1-6	CASTLAPGYSPLHF	TGTGCCAGCACACTAGCGCCCGGGTACTCACCCCTCCACTTT
16	-	TRBD2	TRBV9	TRBJ2-7	CASSAEGRLAGSEQYF	TGTGCCAGCAGCGCAGAGGGGCGGCTAGCGGGTTCCGAGCAGTACTTC
13	-	-	TRBV7-9	TRBJ2-3	CASSFSGTDTQYF	TGTGCCAGCAGCTTTTCCGGCACAGATACGCAGTATTTT
10	-	-	TRBV2	TRBJ1-1	CASSDRKAFF	TGTGCCAGCAGTGATAGAAAAGCTTTCTTT
14	few	-	TRBV4-1	TRBJ2-1	CASSRSRTDWQQFF	TGCGCCAGCAGCCGCTCCAGGACTGACTGGCAGCAGTTCTTC
14	-	-	TRBV7-3	TRBJ2-2	CASSFGGNTGELFF	TGTGCCAGCAGCTTCGGTGGGAACACCGGGGAGCTGTTTTTT
13	-	-	TRBV2	TRBJ1-1	CASSEGQVTEAFF	TGTGCCAGCAGTGAAGGACAGGTCACTGAAGCTTTCTTT
14	-	TRBD2	TRBV4-2	TRBJ2-3	CASSHKRGYDTQYF	TGTGCCAGCAGCCATAAGCGGGGGTACGATACGCAGTATTTT
13	-	-	TRBV6-6	TRBJ1-5	CASGGTSNQPQHF	TGTGCCAGCGGCGGGACTAGCAATCAGCCCCAGCATTTT
12	few	TRBD2	TRBV11-2	TRBJ2-3	CASSGAGDTQYF	TGTGCCAGTAGCGGGGCGGGGGATACGCAGTATTTT
15	-	-	TRBV28	TRBJ2-1	CASLWGGASYNEQFF	TGTGCCAGCCTGTGGGGGGGGGCTTCCTACAATGAGCAGTTCTTC
14	-	-	TRBV5-5	TRBJ2-5	CASSEVGSQETQYF	TGTGCCAGCAGTGAGGTCGGGAGCCAAGAGACCCAGTACTTC
14	-	TRBD1	TRBV19	TRBJ1-4	CASMKDRLEEKLFF	TGTGCCAGTATGAAGGACAGGCTAGAGGAAAAACTGTTTTTT
16	-	TRBD2	TRBV2	TRBJ2-2	CASSPNSGGAGGELFF	TGTGCCAGCAGTCCAAATAGCGGGGGGGCCGGCGGGGAGCTGTTTTTT
17	-	-	TRBV4-2	TRBJ2-3	CASSQDRAAASTDTQYF	TGTGCCAGCAGCCAAGATCGAGCGGCAGCCAGCACAGATACGCAGTATTTT
14	few	-	TRBV18	TRBJ2-2	CASSTTGLGGELFF	TGTGCCAGCTCCACGACAGGTCTTGGCGGGGAGCTGTTTTTT
15	medium-sized	-	TRBV6-5	TRBJ1-6	CASSYGGSNNSPLHF	TGTGCCAGCAGTTACGGAGGGAGCAATAATTCACCCCTCCACTTT
16	few	-	TRBV4-2	TRBJ2-1	CASSRRWRGESNEQFF	TGTGCCAGCAGCCGGCGCTGGCGGGGTGAAAGCAATGAGCAGTTCTTC
16	few	TRBD1	TRBV14	TRBJ2-1	CASSSLPGQSYNEQFF	TGTGCCAGCAGCTCACTACCGGGACAGTCCTACAATGAGCAGTTCTTC
15	-	-	TRBV5-1	TRBJ1-4	CASSLSGAPNEKLFF	TGCGCCAGCAGCTTATCCGGAGCACCTAATGAAAAACTGTTTTTT
16	-	-	TRBV6-1	TRBJ2-5	CASSEALETSWETQYF	TGTGCCAGCAGTGAAGCGTTGGAGACTAGTTGGGAGACCCAGTACTTC
13	-	TRBD2	TRBV6-5	TRBJ2-1	CASRTLAGDEQFF	TGTGCCAGCAGGACACTAGCGGGGGACGAGCAGTTCTTC
14	-	-	TRBV7-6	TRBJ1-6	CASSLSGLSSPLHF	TGTGCCAGCAGCTTAAGTGGTCTTAGTTCACCCCTCCACTTT
13	-	-	TRBV7-9	TRBJ2-7	CASSWGGPYEQYF	TGTGCCAGCAGTTGGGGCGGACCCTACGAGCAGTACTTC